A selection of T cell receptor beta chains follows, all from one sample in a study of blood T cell repertoires in COVID-19. Profiling relied on immunoSEQ multiplex PCR, and the TCRdb table lists in-frame clones only, not all of them. The sample has about 200,000 clones; 65% to 90% are singletons. Specimen: PBMCs or T cells enriched from blood (not recorded which). The receptors stem from a middle-aged woman with acute COVID-19. The CDR3 runs from the conserved cysteine through the conserved F or W. The D gene is left open where the match is weak. Size tells how often a clone was seen (once, few, many) or the class of an expanded clone, and some rows leave it out.

size,J,V,D,DNA,CDR3
.,TRBJ1-2,TRBV5-1,TRBD1,TGCGCCAGCAGCCCGGATCCGGGACAGGGGGACTATGGCTACACCTTC,CASSPDPGQGDYGYTF
.,TRBJ2-1,TRBV13,TRBD2,TGTGCCAGCAGCTTGAAAAGGCGGGAGGGCCGGAATGAGCAGTTCTTC,CASSLKRREGRNEQFF
.,TRBJ2-3,TRBV19,TRBD1,TGTGCCAGTAGGACTACCGGGACAGGGCTAAGGGATACGCAGTATTTT,CASRTTGTGLRDTQYF
.,TRBJ2-7,TRBV15,.,TGTGCCACCAGCAGAGGAGCGTTCTCCTACGAGCAGTACTTC,CATSRGAFSYEQYF
.,TRBJ2-1,TRBV4-1,.,TGCGCCAGCAGCCAAGAGGGGCGTGCTTACTACAATGAGCAGTTCTTC,CASSQEGRAYYNEQFF
.,TRBJ1-1,TRBV18,TRBD1,TGTGCCAGCTCACCCGGGACAGCCATGAACACTGAAGCTTTCTTT,CASSPGTAMNTEAFF
.,TRBJ1-2,TRBV7-3,.,TGTGCCAGCAGCTTATCGGTGAGCGGGCACAACTATGGCTACACCTTC,CASSLSVSGHNYGYTF
.,TRBJ2-1,TRBV29-1,TRBD2,TGCAGCCTCGGCGGTCTAGCGGGAGAGGGGCCCAATGAGCAGTTCTTC,CSLGGLAGEGPNEQFF
.,TRBJ1-1,TRBV27,.,TGTGCCAGCAGTTTGGCAGGGGAGAACACTGAAGCTTTCTTT,CASSLAGENTEAFF
.,TRBJ1-2,TRBV6-6,TRBD1,TGTGCCAGCAGAGACGACAGGGGGCCTAACTATGGCTACACCTTC,CASRDDRGPNYGYTF
once,TRBJ2-5,TRBV2,TRBD2,TGTGCCACCCAAGGTCCTAGCGGACAAGAGACCCAGTACTTC,CATQGPSGQETQYF
.,TRBJ2-7,TRBV9,TRBD2,TGTGCCAGCAGCGTAGAGGCTAGCGGGTCCTCCTACGAGCAGTACTTC,CASSVEASGSSYEQYF
.,TRBJ2-2,TRBV18,.,TGTGCCAGCTCACAAGGACAGAACACCGGGGAGCTGTTTTTT,CASSQGQNTGELFF
few,TRBJ1-6,TRBV2,TRBD1,TGTGCCAGCAGTACCGAGGGACAGGGGAATTCACCCCTCCACTTT,CASSTEGQGNSPLHF
.,TRBJ2-2,TRBV5-4,.,TGTGCCAGCAGTCCCGGACTAACGAACACCGGGGAGCTGTTTTTT,CASSPGLTNTGELFF
once,TRBJ1-1,TRBV2,TRBD1,TGTGCCAGCAGGCCAGGGGGCGTCCGCACCCAGGGAGCTTTCTTT,CASRPGGVRTQGAFF
.,TRBJ1-5,TRBV7-2,.,TGTGCCAGCAGCTTAGATACCCGGGGCAATCAGCCCCAGCATTTT,CASSLDTRGNQPQHF
.,TRBJ1-1,TRBV6-6,.,TGTGCCATTTTGGACAATTCCCACAAAGCTTTCTTT,CAILDNSHKAFF
.,TRBJ2-5,TRBV4-1,.,TGCGCCAGCAGCCAAGATCTAGGCCCCGGGGAGACCCAGTACTTC,CASSQDLGPGETQYF
.,TRBJ1-2,TRBV28,.,TGTGCCAGCAGCCAGGAGGACTATGGCTACACCTTC,CASSQEDYGYTF
few,TRBJ1-1,TRBV7-9,TRBD1,TGTGCCAGCAGCGCACAGGGGGTGAGCACTGAAGCTTTCTTT,CASSAQGVSTEAFF
.,TRBJ2-3,TRBV3-1/TRBV3-2,.,TGTGCCAGCAGCCATAGCGTTAATACGCAGTATTTT,CASSHSVNTQYF
.,TRBJ2-1,TRBV7-8,.,TGTGCCAGCAGCTGGAGGCGGGCCAATGAGCAGTTCTTC,CASSWRRANEQFF
once,TRBJ2-5,TRBV2,TRBD1,TGTGCCAGCCAAGAGGACAGGGGGCGTCAAGAGACCCAGTACTTC,CASQEDRGRQETQYF
.,TRBJ1-2,TRBV7-2,TRBD1,TGTGCCAGCAGCTTAGACGGGACAGTTTATGGCTACACCTTC,CASSLDGTVYGYTF
.,TRBJ2-1,TRBV7-9,TRBD1,TGTGCCAGCAGCCCTTCAGGACAGGGTCCCAATGAGCAGTTCTTC,CASSPSGQGPNEQFF
once,TRBJ2-1,TRBV7-2,.,TGTGCCAGCAGCTTGGAGTGGTTGAATGAGCAGTTCTTC,CASSLEWLNEQFF
few,TRBJ2-5,TRBV11-2,TRBD1,TGTGCCAGCAGCTTGGGACAGTATGAGACCCAGTACTTC,CASSLGQYETQYF
.,TRBJ1-6,TRBV28,.,TGTGCCAGCAGTCCCCTTGGCAGATATAATTCACCCCTCCACTTT,CASSPLGRYNSPLHF
.,TRBJ1-4,TRBV28,.,TGTGCCAGCAGTCCTCTAAAAGTGGCAACTAATGAAAAACTGTTTTTT,CASSPLKVATNEKLFF
.,TRBJ1-1,TRBV7-3,TRBD1,TGTGCCAGCAGCTCACAGGGGGACACTGAAGCTTTCTTT,CASSSQGDTEAFF
.,TRBJ2-1,TRBV28,TRBD2,TGTGCCAGCCATGGCCAGCGGGGAATGAGTGAGCAGTTCTTC,CASHGQRGMSEQFF
.,TRBJ1-4,TRBV19,TRBD1,TGTGCCAGTAGTGTAGGACAGGGACTTAATGAAAAACTGTTTTTT,CASSVGQGLNEKLFF
.,TRBJ2-2,TRBV29-1,.,TGCAGCGTCCCCGGGGGGGGACAGGGCTACACCGGGGAGCTGTTTTTT,CSVPGGGQGYTGELFF
.,TRBJ1-1,TRBV28,.,TGTGCCAGCCTCCCGGGAGGGGGGGTGGCTGAAGCTTTCTTT,CASLPGGGVAEAFF